The TCR beta chain under discussion was sequenced for a study of blood T cell repertoires in COVID-19. Study-level information: The United States, Italy and Spain were the sources of the acute and convalescent COVID-19 samples. T cells, B-cell-depleted T cells, or PBMCs supplied cDNA or gDNA.

Source study methods: Reference gene primer amplification in the assay estimated nucleated cell counts. The protocol was immunoSEQ multiplex PCR, while the TCRdb copy is restricted to in-frame clones and leaves out a portion. That table gives V, J and clone size, and the DNA gave D and trimming. This sample has about 260,000 clones, with 88% found just once. This CDR3 contains 18 residues. The ends lost 3 bases at V and 1 base at J; junction bases unmatched: 11. The germline gives CDR1 SGDLS, CDR2 YYNGEE. This clonotype was sampled from a man in his sixties who had recovered from COVID-19. The chain links TRBV9 to TRBJ2-7; 12 positions agree with TRBD2. Sequences were obtained from peripheral blood. The CDR3 DNA is TGTGCCAGCAGCGCCTCTAGCGGGGGGGCAGGTGGGTCCTACGAGCAGTACTTC. It translates to CASSASSGGAGGSYEQYF.